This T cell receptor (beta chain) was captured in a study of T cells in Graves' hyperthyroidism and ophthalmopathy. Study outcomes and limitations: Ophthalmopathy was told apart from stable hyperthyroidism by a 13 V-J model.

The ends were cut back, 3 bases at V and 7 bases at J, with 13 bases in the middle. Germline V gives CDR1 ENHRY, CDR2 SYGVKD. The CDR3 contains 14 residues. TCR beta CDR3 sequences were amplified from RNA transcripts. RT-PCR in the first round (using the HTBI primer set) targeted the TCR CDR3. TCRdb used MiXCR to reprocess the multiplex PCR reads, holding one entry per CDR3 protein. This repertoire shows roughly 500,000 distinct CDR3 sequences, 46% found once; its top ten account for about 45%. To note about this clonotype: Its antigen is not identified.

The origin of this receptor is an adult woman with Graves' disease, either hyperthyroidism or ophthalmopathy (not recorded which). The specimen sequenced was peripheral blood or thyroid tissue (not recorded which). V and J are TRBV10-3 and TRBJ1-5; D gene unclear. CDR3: CAISEGLAGQPQHF. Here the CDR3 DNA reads TGTGCCATCAGTGAAGGTCTAGCGGGACAGCCCCAGCATTTT.